A selection of T cell receptor beta chains follows, all from one sample in a study of Ad26.COV2.S vaccination and SARS-CoV-2 variants. Here immunoSEQ multiplex PCR was the method, and the copy in TCRdb shows in-frame clones only, minus some. Of 350,000 to 400,000 clones in the sample, over 75% were seen once. Source: peripheral blood, taken in a trial of Ad26.COV2.S vaccine versus placebo. These receptors were collected from a person aged 18-65 years who received the Ad26.COV2.S COVID-19 vaccine or a placebo. Each CDR3 is given with its conserved first and last residue. A D gene is named only where the DNA matches it firmly. Clone size is not always given. Where it is, it says once, few, many or a class for expanded clones.

TRBD2	TRBV2	TRBJ2-3	few	CASSEISGSFSFGTDTQYF	TGTGCCAGCAGTGAAATAAGCGGGAGTTTCTCTTTTGGCACAGATACGCAGTATTTT
.	TRBV24-1	TRBJ1-1	.	CATSDPGGQLNTEAFF	TGTGCCACCAGTGATCCAGGAGGACAGTTGAACACTGAAGCTTTCTTT
.	TRBV5-1	TRBJ2-5	.	CASKSRHKETQYF	TGCGCCAGCAAATCTCGGCATAAAGAGACCCAGTACTTC
.	TRBV28	TRBJ2-3	.	CVTRGADTQYF	TGTGTGACGAGGGGAGCAGATACGCAGTATTTT
.	TRBV27	TRBJ1-4	.	CASSPRRTATNEKLFF	TGTGCCAGCAGTCCGCGACGGACAGCAACTAATGAAAAACTGTTTTTT
.	TRBV29-1	TRBJ1-2	few	CSGAGDYGYTF	TGCAGCGGTGCGGGGGACTATGGCTACACCTTC
TRBD1	TRBV28	TRBJ1-5	.	CASSLGTGNQPQHF	TGTGCCAGCAGTTTGGGGACAGGGAACCAGCCCCAGCATTTT
.	TRBV7-3	TRBJ2-1	.	CASSLGPVSYNEQFF	TGTGCCAGCAGCTTGGGACCGGTATCCTACAATGAGCAGTTCTTC
TRBD2	TRBV5-5	TRBJ2-1	.	CASSRLAGGYNEQFF	TGTGCCAGCAGCCGACTAGCGGGAGGCTACAATGAGCAGTTCTTC
TRBD2	TRBV28	TRBJ2-1	.	CASSPPAGEGTYNEQFF	TGTGCCAGCAGCCCCCCAGCGGGAGAGGGAACCTACAATGAGCAGTTCTTC
.	TRBV7-3	TRBJ2-3	.	CASKIAGTSADTQYF	TGTGCCAGCAAGATCGCCGGGACCTCGGCTGATACGCAGTATTTT
.	TRBV6-2/TRBV6-3	TRBJ2-5	.	CASSRLETQYF	TGTGCCAGCAGCCGGCTGGAGACCCAGTACTTC
TRBD1	TRBV9	TRBJ2-7	.	CASSVGGTGQKQYF	TGTGCCAGCAGCGTAGGAGGGACAGGGCAAAAGCAGTACTTC
TRBD2	TRBV4-1	TRBJ2-3	.	CASSPSGAFTDTQYF	TGCGCCAGCAGCCCTAGCGGGGCTTTCACAGATACGCAGTATTTT
TRBD1	TRBV19	TRBJ1-5	.	CASSIGRGGQPQHF	TGTGCCAGTAGTATTGGCAGGGGGGGTCAGCCCCAGCATTTT
.	TRBV28	TRBJ2-1	.	CASNVGQMDEQFF	TGTGCCAGCAACGTGGGGCAGATGGATGAGCAGTTCTTC
.	TRBV15	TRBJ1-1	.	CATSREVGVTEAFF	TGTGCCACCAGCAGAGAAGTTGGGGTGACTGAAGCTTTCTTT
TRBD1	TRBV18	TRBJ2-7	.	CASSPLAGQGISYEQYF	TGTGCCAGCTCACCACTGGCGGGACAGGGGATCTCCTACGAGCAGTACTTC
.	TRBV9	TRBJ1-1	.	CASRVSGGDMNTEAFF	TGTGCCAGCAGGGTCTCCGGCGGGGATATGAACACTGAAGCTTTCTTT
TRBD1	TRBV6-5	TRBJ2-7	.	CASSRTGAEQYF	TGTGCCAGCAGCCGGACAGGGGCCGAGCAGTACTTC
.	TRBV6-4	TRBJ2-2	.	CASSERLNTGELFF	TGTGCCAGCAGTGAACGGCTTAACACCGGGGAGCTGTTTTTT
.	TRBV30	TRBJ2-1	.	CAWSNGSGDEQFF	TGTGCCTGGAGTAACGGTAGCGGCGATGAGCAGTTCTTC
TRBD2	TRBV24-1	TRBJ2-1	.	CATSDLSSGRAGEQFF	TGTGCCACCAGTGATTTGAGTAGCGGGAGGGCCGGGGAGCAGTTCTTC
.	TRBV12-5	TRBJ1-5	.	CASGVNDQPQHF	TGTGCTAGTGGTGTAAACGACCAGCCCCAGCATTTT
.	TRBV6-2/TRBV6-3	TRBJ2-2	.	CASSWGTGTGELFF	TGTGCCAGCAGTTGGGGAACAGGCACCGGGGAGCTGTTTTTT
.	TRBV3-1/TRBV3-2	TRBJ1-1	.	CASSPQGNTEAFF	TGTGCCAGCAGCCCTCAGGGGAACACTGAAGCTTTCTTT
TRBD2	TRBV5-4	TRBJ2-1	.	CASSPLGLAGGRGSYNEQFF	TGTGCCAGCAGCCCCCTTGGACTAGCGGGAGGTAGGGGGTCCTACAATGAGCAGTTCTTC
TRBD2	TRBV18	TRBJ2-5	.	CASSPPMGGIQETQYF	TGTGCCAGCTCACCCCCTATGGGAGGGATCCAAGAGACCCAGTACTTC
.	TRBV14	TRBJ2-2	few	CASSRLWAGELFF	TGTGCCAGCAGCCGACTGTGGGCCGGGGAGCTGTTTTTT
.	TRBV19	TRBJ1-2	few	CASWDIRIGYTF	TGTGCCAGTTGGGACATCCGAATAGGCTACACCTTC
.	TRBV4-2	TRBJ2-3	.	CASSQTSTDTQYF	TGTGCCAGCAGCCAAACTAGCACAGATACGCAGTATTTT
.	TRBV27	TRBJ2-1	once	CASSLGKRRNEQFF	TGTGCCAGCAGTTTAGGGAAGCGGAGGAATGAGCAGTTCTTC
.	TRBV4-2	TRBJ2-7	.	CASSQEVGGAYEQYF	TGTGCCAGCAGCCAAGAAGTAGGGGGGGCCTACGAGCAGTACTTC
.	TRBV28	TRBJ1-5	.	CASSTGGGRSNQPQHF	TGTGCCAGCAGTACCGGCGGGGGTCGCAGCAATCAGCCCCAGCATTTT
.	TRBV6-1	TRBJ1-1	.	CASSEKEGGTEAFF	TGTGCCAGCAGTGAAAAGGAGGGAGGGACTGAAGCTTTCTTT
TRBD2	TRBV3-1/TRBV3-2	TRBJ2-5	.	CASSQGVAGGGQETQYF	TGTGCCAGCAGCCAAGGAGTAGCGGGAGGTGGGCAAGAGACCCAGTACTTC
.	TRBV4-1	TRBJ1-5	once	CASSARDVNNQPQHF	TGCGCCAGCAGCGCCCGGGACGTCAACAATCAGCCCCAGCATTTT
TRBD1	TRBV30	TRBJ1-4	.	CAWRQGWEKLFF	TGTGCCTGGCGACAGGGATGGGAAAAACTGTTTTTT
TRBD2	TRBV24-1	TRBJ2-1	.	CATGLAGGNEQFF	TGTGCCACCGGACTAGCGGGAGGAAATGAGCAGTTCTTC
TRBD2	TRBV27	TRBJ2-5	.	CASKLAGQETQYF	TGTGCCAGCAAGCTAGCGGGCCAAGAGACCCAGTACTTC
TRBD2	TRBV6-5	TRBJ2-7	.	CASRPGLAGNRQYF	TGTGCCAGCAGGCCCGGACTAGCGGGAAACCGGCAGTACTTC
.	TRBV24-1	TRBJ2-6	few	CATSDLAGANVLTF	TGTGCCACCAGTGATCTTGCTGGGGCCAACGTCCTGACTTTC
.	TRBV7-8	TRBJ2-7	.	CASSLRQGGYEQYF	TGTGCCAGCAGCTTACGGCAGGGGGGGTACGAGCAGTACTTC
.	TRBV2	TRBJ1-1	.	CASSGQGSQAFF	TGTGCCAGCAGTGGTCAGGGGAGCCAAGCTTTCTTT
.	TRBV7-3	TRBJ2-1	once	CASSLTAGNEQFF	TGTGCCAGCAGCTTAACAGCAGGCAATGAGCAGTTCTTC
.	TRBV5-1	TRBJ2-5	.	CASSLARGRGETQYF	TGCGCCAGCAGCTTGGCCAGGGGGAGGGGAGAGACCCAGTACTTC
.	TRBV7-8	TRBJ2-1	.	CASSFRDLYNEQFF	TGTGCCAGCAGCTTCCGGGACTTATACAATGAGCAGTTCTTC
.	TRBV28	TRBJ1-2	.	CASLRDGNYGYTF	TGTGCCAGTCTCCGGGACGGTAACTATGGCTACACCTTC
TRBD2	TRBV7-2	TRBJ2-3	.	CASSTGLAIDTQYF	TGTGCCAGCAGCACGGGACTAGCTATTGATACGCAGTATTTT
TRBD1	TRBV5-1	TRBJ1-2	.	CASSPEQGAGNYGYTF	TGCGCCAGCAGCCCGGAACAGGGGGCAGGCAACTATGGCTACACCTTC
.	TRBV6-6	TRBJ2-2	.	CASSYNRGTGELFF	TGTGCCAGCAGTTACAACCGGGGGACCGGGGAGCTGTTTTTT
.	TRBV5-1	TRBJ1-1	.	CASSDPHLNTEAFF	TGCGCCAGCAGCGACCCCCATTTGAACACTGAAGCTTTCTTT
TRBD1	TRBV11-1	TRBJ2-7	once	CASSRGTGAPYEQYF	TGTGCCAGCAGCCGGGGGACAGGGGCCCCCTACGAGCAGTACTTC